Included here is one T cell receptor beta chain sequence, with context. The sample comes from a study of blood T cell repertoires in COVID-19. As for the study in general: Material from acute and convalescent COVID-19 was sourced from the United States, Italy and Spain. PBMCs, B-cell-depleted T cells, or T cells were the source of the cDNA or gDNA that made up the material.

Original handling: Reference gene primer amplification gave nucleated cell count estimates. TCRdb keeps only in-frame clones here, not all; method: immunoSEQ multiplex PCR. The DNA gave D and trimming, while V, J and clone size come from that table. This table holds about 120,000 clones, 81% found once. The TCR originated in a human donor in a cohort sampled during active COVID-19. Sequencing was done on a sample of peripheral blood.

Here the CDR3 reads CASSEIREVETQYF. DNA for the CDR3: TGTGCCAGCAGTGAAATCAGGGAGGTGGAGACCCAGTACTTC. This chain connects TRBV6-1 to TRBJ2-5; maybe TRBD2 (6 bases). Trimming left V 2 bases short and J 5 bases short, with 12 bases between. Germline CDR1 MNHNS, CDR2 SASEGT. The CDR3 runs 14 residues.